Following are 23 T cell receptor beta chains from one sample sequenced in a study of blood T cell repertoires in COVID-19. Profiling relied on immunoSEQ multiplex PCR, and the TCRdb table lists in-frame clones only, not all of them. In the table there are approximately 230,000 clones, approximately 88% of which are singletons. Sequenced sample: peripheral blood. These receptors all come from a woman in her 30s with COVID-19, enrolled during active disease.

The chain couples TRBV12-3 or TRBV12-4 to TRBJ1-2, with no clear D. The CDR3 is made up of 11 amino acids. Trimming removed 5 bases at V and 1 base at J, with 2 bases between. The CDR3 nucleotides are TGTGCCAGCAGTCTTAACTATGGCTACACCTTC. As protein: CASSLNYGYTF.

CDR3: CASTGTSEYNEQFF. Written as DNA, the CDR3 is TGTGCCAGCACCGGGACTAGCGAGTACAATGAGCAGTTCTTC. This rearrangement joins TRBV5-4 to TRBJ2-1; 10 bases align to TRBD2. The CDR3 sequence is 14 residues long. The germline V gene has CDR1 SGHNT and CDR2 YYREEE (reference sequence). With 6 bases clipped from V and 4 bases from J, the junction kept 4 bases outside the gene matches.

The rearrangement joins TRBV11-3 to TRBJ2-3, with TRBD1 identical over 7 bases. CDR3 size: 16 residues. Trimming cost V 5 bases and J 4 bases; bases outside gene matches: 12. CDR1 is SGHNT and CDR2 is YENEEA in the germline V gene. CDR3 amino acids: CASSTRDSRGADTQYF. DNA of the CDR3: TGTGCCAGCAGCACCCGGGACAGCCGAGGGGCAGATACGCAGTATTTT.

This chain connects TRBV9 to TRBJ2-2; TRBD1 aligns across 8 bases. Germline V CDR1 and CDR2: SGDLS, YYNGEE. J lost 5 bases, V lost 4 bases, and 10 bases had no gene match. This CDR3 is 16 amino acids long. The CDR3 region has the DNA TGTGCCAGCAGCCCTCTCGGACAGGGAGCTACCGGGGAGCTGTTTTTT. Encoded protein: CASSPLGQGATGELFF. The entire variable domain, with the rest obtained from reference TRBV9 and TRBJ2-2, is as follows: DSGVTQTPKHLITATGQRVTLRCSPRSGDLSVYWYQQSLDQGLQFLIQYYNGEERAKGNILERFSAQQFPDLHSELNLSSLELGDSALYFCASSPLGQGATGELFFGEGSRLTVL.

The chain joins TRBV7-8 to TRBJ1-5; tentatively, D is TRBD1 (5 bases). Trimming removed 4 bases at V and 10 bases at J, with 14 bases between. Germline V gene sequence: CDR1 SGHVS, CDR2 FQNEAQ. The CDR3 is 13 amino acids. CDR3: CASSSRQGNPQHF. The CDR3 DNA sequence: TGTGCCAGCAGCTCCAGGCAGGGAAATCCCCAGCATTTT.

This chain links TRBV19 with TRBJ1-5; D might be TRBD1 (5 bases). V lost 3 bases and J 0 bases, leaving 15 bases between the germline ends. Germline V gene lookup returns CDR1 LNHDA and CDR2 SQIVND (reference sequence). The CDR3 has 17 amino acids. CDR3 residues: CASSIDPGWDSNQPQHF. The CDR3 DNA reads as TGTGCCAGTAGTATCGACCCAGGGTGGGATAGCAATCAGCCCCAGCATTTT.

Here the CDR3 reads CASSTVDPRHQETQYF. The CDR3 DNA follows: TGCGCCAGCAGCACCGTCGATCCTAGACACCAAGAGACCCAGTACTTC. This chain joins TRBV5-1 and TRBJ2-5; D is unclear. The CDR3 has 16 residues. Germline V gene data show CDR1 as SGHRS and CDR2 as YFSETQ. V dropped 4 bases and J dropped 0 bases, with 16 bases sitting between them. Combining the CDR3 with reference TRBV5-1 and TRBJ2-5 gives the whole variable domain KAGVTQTPRYLIKTRGQQVTLSCSPISGHRSVSWYQQTPGQGLQFLFEYFSETQRNKGNFPGRFSGRQFSNSRSEMNVSTLELGDSALYLCASSTVDPRHQETQYFGPGTRLLVL.

The count of this clone is one. This chain connects TRBV6-4 to TRBJ2-3; 7 bases map to TRBD1. The CDR3 has 15 amino acids. After removal of 4 bases from V and 1 base from J, the junction contained 5 bases not matched to a gene. Germline V CDR1 and CDR2: MRHNA, SNTAGT. This CDR3 reads CASSARQGGTDTQYF. DNA of the CDR3: TGTGCCAGCAGTGCCAGGCAGGGGGGCACAGATACGCAGTATTTT.

The CDR3: CASSFPGEGFNEQYF. The CDR3 DNA follows: TGTGCCAGCAGCTTTCCTGGGGAGGGGTTCAACGAGCAGTACTTC. V is TRBV5-6 and J is TRBJ2-7, with 7 nucleotides matching TRBD2. Germline V gene lookup returns CDR1 SGHDT and CDR2 YYEEEE. Trimming cost V 2 bases and J 5 bases; bases outside gene matches: 10. The length of the CDR3 is 15 residues.

The V and J genes are TRBV11-2 and TRBJ2-1, with 13 bases that match TRBD2. J was trimmed by 6 bases and V by 5 bases; bases with no gene match: 7. Germline V gene lookup returns CDR1 SGHAT and CDR2 FQNNGV. The CDR3 is 16 amino acids. The CDR3 region has the DNA TGTGCCAGCAGCGACCGACTAGCGGGAGGAAGCAATGAGCAGTTCTTC. Protein product: CASSDRLAGGSNEQFF.

This chain connects TRBV19 to TRBJ2-1, with 8 bases lining up with TRBD2. CDR1 is LNHDA, CDR2 SQIVND, per germline (reference sequence). After removal of 7 bases from V and 0 bases from J, the junction contained 5 bases not matched to a gene. The CDR3 runs to 15 residues. The CDR3 DNA is TGTGCCAGTACCTGGAGCGGGAGCTCCTACAATGAGCAGTTCTTC. It translates to CASTWSGSSYNEQFF.

The rearrangement joins TRBV7-8 to TRBJ1-5; D call uncertain. V shed 5 bases and J shed 7 bases, with 15 bases lying between them. CDR3 length: 14 residues. Germline V gene sequence: CDR1 SGHVS, CDR2 FQNEAQ. The CDR3, as DNA: TGTGCCAGCAGCCGAGACTACCTCTCCCAGCCCCAGCATTTT. Translating it yields CASSRDYLSQPQHF.

J is TRBJ1-5 and V is TRBV19; D is ambiguous. The CDR3 runs 15 residues. The V gene lost 5 bases and the J gene lost 3 bases, with 14 bases spanning the gap. The germline V gene encodes CDR1 LNHDA and CDR2 SQIVND (reference sequence). For the CDR3, the DNA is TGTGCCAGTAGTCCTAGCGGCAGCACCAATCAGCCCCAGCATTTT. Translated, it gives CASSPSGSTNQPQHF.

The gene calls are TRBV5-1 and TRBJ2-5, with D tentatively TRBD1 (5 bases). The CDR3 loop spans 15 amino acids. The V end was cut by 0 bases, the J end by 0 bases, with 9 bases between. Per the germline V gene, CDR1 is SGHRS and CDR2 is YFSETQ. CDR3 bases: TGCGCCAGCAGCTTGGTGACCAGGGACCAAGAGACCCAGTACTTC. It encodes CASSLVTRDQETQYF.

This chain links TRBV11-3 with TRBJ2-7; 7 bases are a match to TRBD2. Germline V lookup: CDR1 SGHNT, CDR2 YENEEA. V lost 7 bases and J lost 6; bases outside the gene matches: 12. This CDR3 region has 14 residues. In DNA, the CDR3 is TGTGCCAGCACCCAGGCGGGAGTGGGCCCCGAGCAGTACGTC. Translated, it gives CASTQAGVGPEQYV.

This chain uses TRBV27 with TRBJ1-2; D uncertain. Per the germline V gene, CDR1 is MNHEY and CDR2 is SMNVEV (reference sequence). The CDR3 totals 14 residues. Between the trimmed V and J ends, which lost 5 bases and 4 bases, there was a span of 14 bases. DNA for the CDR3: TGTGCCAGCAGTAGAACTCAGCGATCCTATGGCTACACCTTC. It translates to CASSRTQRSYGYTF.

The chain combines TRBV6-2 or TRBV6-3 with TRBJ2-2; 15 bases agree with TRBD2. Germline loops: CDR1 MNHEY, CDR2 SVGEGT. V gave up 4 bases and J gave up 9 bases; unmatched junction bases: 6. This CDR3 spans 16 amino acids. The CDR3 region has the DNA TGTGCCAGCAGTTCGGGACTAGCGGGGGGATCGAGGGAGCTGTTTTTT. It is translated as CASSSGLAGGSRELFF.

The chain links TRBV15 to TRBJ2-7, with TRBD1 matching 10 bases. The CDR3 consists of 14 residues. Germline CDR1 LNHNV, CDR2 YYDKDF (reference sequence). V lost 3 bases to trimming and J lost 2 bases; unmatched junction nucleotides: 1. CDR3 bases: TGTGCCACCAGCAGTGACAGGGGGCCCTACGAGCAGTACTTC. Residues: CATSSDRGPYEQYF.

The gene calls are TRBV4-1 and TRBJ1-1; D might be TRBD1 (5 bases). This CDR3 comprises 12 residues. The germline gives CDR1 MGHRA, CDR2 YSYEKL. V lost 4 bases to trimming and J lost 8 bases, with 11 bases between them. The CDR3 sequence is CASSLLGVEAFF. The DNA of the CDR3 is TGCGCCAGCAGCCTTCTAGGGGTAGAAGCTTTCTTT.

The V gene is TRBV28, the J gene TRBJ1-2, with TRBD1 matching over 7 bases. With 4 bases clipped from V and 0 bases from J, the junction kept 14 bases outside the gene matches. Germline values: CDR1 MDHEN, CDR2 SYDVKM. The CDR3 consists of 18 residues. The CDR3, as DNA: TGTGCCAGCAGTTCCGGCGGTTCCCCGGGACAGACTAACTATGGCTACACCTTC. This sequence encodes CASSSGGSPGQTNYGYTF.

Concerning this clone itself: One end of the junction is discordant with germline, which a read error may explain. Here the CDR3 reads CASSLGTGGADTQYF. CDR3 coding DNA: TGTGCTAGCAGCTTAGGGACAGGGGGCGCAGATACGCAGTATTTT. The chain recombines TRBV7-7 with TRBJ2-3; the match to TRBD1 covers 12 bases. Per the germline V gene, CDR1 is SSHAT and CDR2 is FNYEAQ (reference sequence). The CDR3 has 15 amino acids.

The chain combines TRBV2 with TRBJ1-5; D perhaps matches TRBD1 (5 bases). The V end was cut by 8 bases, the J end by 1 base, with 12 bases between. Germline V lookup: CDR1 SNHLY, CDR2 FYNNEI. This CDR3 has 14 residues. CDR3 loop: CASGAGPSNQPQHF. For the CDR3, the DNA is TGTGCCAGCGGGGCGGGGCCAAGCAATCAGCCCCAGCATTTT. Full variable domain (missing parts from reference TRBV2 and TRBJ1-5): EPEVTQTPSHQVTQMGQEVILRCVPISNHLYFYWYRQILGQKVEFLVSFYNNEISEKSEIFDDQFSVERPDGSNFTLKIRSTKLEDSAMYFCASGAGPSNQPQHFGDGTRLSIL.

This clone has only a few counts. The chain carries TRBV5-4 and TRBJ1-1, with TRBD1 identical over 7 bases. Germline V gene data show CDR1 as SGHNT and CDR2 as YYREEE (reference sequence). V dropped 2 bases and J dropped 3; count of bases not matched to a gene: 7. The CDR3 loop spans 15 amino acids. As DNA, the CDR3 is TGTGCCAGCAGCTTCCGAAGACAGGGAGACACTGAAGCTTTCTTT. This sequence encodes CASSFRRQGDTEAFF.